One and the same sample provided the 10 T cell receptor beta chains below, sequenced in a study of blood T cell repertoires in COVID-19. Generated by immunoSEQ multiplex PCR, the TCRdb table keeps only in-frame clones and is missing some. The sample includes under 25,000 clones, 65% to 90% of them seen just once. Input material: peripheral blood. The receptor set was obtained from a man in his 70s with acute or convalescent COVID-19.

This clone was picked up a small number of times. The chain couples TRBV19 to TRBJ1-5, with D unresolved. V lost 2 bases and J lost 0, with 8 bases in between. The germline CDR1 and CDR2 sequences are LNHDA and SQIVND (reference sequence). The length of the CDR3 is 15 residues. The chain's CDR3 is CASSINSYSNQPQHF. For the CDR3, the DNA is TGTGCCAGTAGTATAAACAGCTATAGCAATCAGCCCCAGCATTTT. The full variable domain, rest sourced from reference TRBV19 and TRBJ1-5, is DGGITQSPKYLFRKEGQNVTLSCEQNLNHDAMYWYRQDPGQGLRLIYYSQIVNDFQKGDIAEGYSVSREKKESFPLTVTSAQKNPTAFYLCASSINSYSNQPQHFGDGTRLSIL.

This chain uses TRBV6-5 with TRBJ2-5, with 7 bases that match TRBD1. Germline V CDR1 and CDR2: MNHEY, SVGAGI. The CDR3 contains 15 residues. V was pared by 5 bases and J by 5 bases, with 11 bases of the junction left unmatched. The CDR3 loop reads CASSPQGAGGETQYF. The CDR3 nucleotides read TGTGCCAGCAGTCCCCAAGGGGCAGGGGGTGAGACCCAGTACTTC.

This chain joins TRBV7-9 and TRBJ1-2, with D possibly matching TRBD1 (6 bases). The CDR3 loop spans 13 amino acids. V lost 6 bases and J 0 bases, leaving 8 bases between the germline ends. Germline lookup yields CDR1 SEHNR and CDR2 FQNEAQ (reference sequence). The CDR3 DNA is TGTGCCAGCAGAGGGGGGGCTAACTATGGCTACACCTTC. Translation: CASRGGANYGYTF.

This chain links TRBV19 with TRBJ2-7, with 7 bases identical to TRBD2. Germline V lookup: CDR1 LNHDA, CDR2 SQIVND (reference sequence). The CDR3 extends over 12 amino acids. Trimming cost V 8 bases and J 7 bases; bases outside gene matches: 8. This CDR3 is CASRFGRGEQYF. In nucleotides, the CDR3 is TGTGCCAGTCGATTTGGGCGGGGGGAGCAGTACTTC.

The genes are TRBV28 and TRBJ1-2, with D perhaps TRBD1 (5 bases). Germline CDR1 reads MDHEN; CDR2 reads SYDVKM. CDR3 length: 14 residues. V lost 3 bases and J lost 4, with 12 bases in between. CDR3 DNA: TGTGCCAGCAGTTTTTTAGGGGAAGTCTATGGCTACACCTTC. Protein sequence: CASSFLGEVYGYTF.

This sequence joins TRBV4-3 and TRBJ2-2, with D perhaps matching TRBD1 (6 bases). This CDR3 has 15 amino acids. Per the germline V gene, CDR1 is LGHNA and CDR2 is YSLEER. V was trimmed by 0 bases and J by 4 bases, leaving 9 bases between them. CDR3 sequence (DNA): TGCGCCAGCAGCCAAGATTCAGGGGTCACCGGGGAGCTGTTTTTT. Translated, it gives CASSQDSGVTGELFF.

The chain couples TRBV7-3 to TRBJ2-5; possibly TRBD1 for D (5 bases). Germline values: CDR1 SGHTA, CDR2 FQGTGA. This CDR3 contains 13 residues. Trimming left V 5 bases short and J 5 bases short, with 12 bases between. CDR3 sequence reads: CASSRRGSETQYF. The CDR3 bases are TGTGCCAGCAGCCGAAGGGGATCGGAGACCCAGTACTTC.

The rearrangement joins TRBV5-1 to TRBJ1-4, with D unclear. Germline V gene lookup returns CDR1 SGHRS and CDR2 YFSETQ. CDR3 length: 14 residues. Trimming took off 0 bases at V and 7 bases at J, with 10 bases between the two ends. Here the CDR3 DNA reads TGCGCCAGCAGCTTGGAGTCGTTCAGTGAAAAACTGTTTTTT. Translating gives CASSLESFSEKLFF.

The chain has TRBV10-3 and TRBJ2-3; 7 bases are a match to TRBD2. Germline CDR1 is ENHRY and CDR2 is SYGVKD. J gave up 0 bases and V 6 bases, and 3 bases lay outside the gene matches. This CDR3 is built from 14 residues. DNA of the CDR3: TGTGCCATCAGGAGCGGGGCTAGCACAGATACGCAGTATTTT. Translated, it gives CAIRSGASTDTQYF.

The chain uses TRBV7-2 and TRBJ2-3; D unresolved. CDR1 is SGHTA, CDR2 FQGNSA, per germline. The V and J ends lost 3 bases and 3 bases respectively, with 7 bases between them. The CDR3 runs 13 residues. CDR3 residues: CASSFGQTDTQYF. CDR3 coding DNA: TGTGCCAGCAGCTTTGGGCAGACAGATACGCAGTATTTT.